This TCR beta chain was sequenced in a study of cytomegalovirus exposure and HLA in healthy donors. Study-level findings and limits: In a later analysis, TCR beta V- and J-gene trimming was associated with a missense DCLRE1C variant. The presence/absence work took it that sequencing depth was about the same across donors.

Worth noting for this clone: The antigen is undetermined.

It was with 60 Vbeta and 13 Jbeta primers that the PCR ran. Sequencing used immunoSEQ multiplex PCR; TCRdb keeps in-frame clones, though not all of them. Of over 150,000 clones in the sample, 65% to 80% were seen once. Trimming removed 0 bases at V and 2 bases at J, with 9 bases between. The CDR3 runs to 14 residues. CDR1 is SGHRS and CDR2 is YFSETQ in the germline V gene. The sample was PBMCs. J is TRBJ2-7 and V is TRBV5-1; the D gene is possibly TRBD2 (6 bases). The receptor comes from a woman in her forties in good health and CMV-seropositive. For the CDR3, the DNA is TGCGCCAGCAGCTTGGCCGGGGGAGCCTACGAGCAGTACTTC. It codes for CASSLAGGAYEQYF. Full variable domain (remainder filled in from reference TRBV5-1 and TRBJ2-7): KAGVTQTPRYLIKTRGQQVTLSCSPISGHRSVSWYQQTPGQGLQFLFEYFSETQRNKGNFPGRFSGRQFSNSRSEMNVSTLELGDSALYLCASSLAGGAYEQYFGPGTRLTVT.